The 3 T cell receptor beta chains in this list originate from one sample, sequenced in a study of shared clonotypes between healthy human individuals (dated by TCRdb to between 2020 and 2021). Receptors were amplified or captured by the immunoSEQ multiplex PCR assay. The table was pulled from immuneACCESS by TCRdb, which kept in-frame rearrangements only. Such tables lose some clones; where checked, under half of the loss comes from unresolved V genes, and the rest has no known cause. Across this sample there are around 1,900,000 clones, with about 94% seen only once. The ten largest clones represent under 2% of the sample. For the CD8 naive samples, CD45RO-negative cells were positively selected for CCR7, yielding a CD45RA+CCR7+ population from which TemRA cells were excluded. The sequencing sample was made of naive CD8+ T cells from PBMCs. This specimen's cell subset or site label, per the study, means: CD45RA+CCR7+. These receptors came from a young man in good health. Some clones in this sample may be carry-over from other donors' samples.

CDR3 DNA sequence: TGCGCCAGCAGCCGCCTAACCGGGACGTTGAACACTGAAGCTTTCTTT. Translation gives CASSRLTGTLNTEAFF. The chain recombines TRBV4-3 with TRBJ1-1; tentative D call: TRBD1 (5 bases). Germline-derived CDR1 and CDR2 are LGHNA and YSLEER. V was shortened by 4 bases and J by 0 bases, with 15 bases between the two germline ends. This CDR3 has 16 residues.

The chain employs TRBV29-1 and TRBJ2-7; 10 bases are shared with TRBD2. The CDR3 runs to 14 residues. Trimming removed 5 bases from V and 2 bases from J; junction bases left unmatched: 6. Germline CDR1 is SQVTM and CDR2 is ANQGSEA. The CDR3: CSVTGTSATYEQYF. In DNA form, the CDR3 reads TGCAGCGTTACCGGGACTAGCGCGACCTACGAGCAGTACTTC.

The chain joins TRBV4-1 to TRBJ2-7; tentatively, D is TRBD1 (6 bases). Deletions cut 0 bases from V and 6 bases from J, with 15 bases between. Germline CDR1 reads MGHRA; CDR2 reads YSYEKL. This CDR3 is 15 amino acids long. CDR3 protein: CASSQEWGPGREQYF. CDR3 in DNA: TGCGCCAGCAGCCAAGAATGGGGGCCTGGGCGCGAGCAGTACTTC.